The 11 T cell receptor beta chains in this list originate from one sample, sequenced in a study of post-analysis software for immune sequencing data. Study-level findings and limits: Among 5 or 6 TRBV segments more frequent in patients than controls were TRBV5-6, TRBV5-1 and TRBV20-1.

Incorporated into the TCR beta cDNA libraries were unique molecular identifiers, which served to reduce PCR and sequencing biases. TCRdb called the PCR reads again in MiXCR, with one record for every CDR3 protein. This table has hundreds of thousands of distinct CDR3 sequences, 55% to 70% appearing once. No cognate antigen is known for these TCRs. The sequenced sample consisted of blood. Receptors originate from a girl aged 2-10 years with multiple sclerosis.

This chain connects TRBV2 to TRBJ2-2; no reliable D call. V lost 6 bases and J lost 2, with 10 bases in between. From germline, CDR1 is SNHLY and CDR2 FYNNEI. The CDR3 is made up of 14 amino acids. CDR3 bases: TGTGCCAGCAGGTCGACTGAAAACACCGGGGAGCTGTTTTTT. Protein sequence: CASRSTENTGELFF.

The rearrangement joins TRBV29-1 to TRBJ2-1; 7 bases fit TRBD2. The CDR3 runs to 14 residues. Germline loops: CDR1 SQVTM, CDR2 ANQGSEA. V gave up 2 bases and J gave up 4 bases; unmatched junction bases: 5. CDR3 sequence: CSVETSAIYNEQFF. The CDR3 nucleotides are TGCAGCGTTGAAACTAGCGCTATTTACAATGAGCAGTTCTTC.

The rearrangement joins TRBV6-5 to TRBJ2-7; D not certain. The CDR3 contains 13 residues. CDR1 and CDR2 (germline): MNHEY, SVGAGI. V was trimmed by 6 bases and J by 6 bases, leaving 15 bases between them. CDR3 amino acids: CASSWILSGEQYF. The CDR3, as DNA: TGTGCCAGCAGCTGGATCCTCTCCGGCGAGCAGTACTTC.

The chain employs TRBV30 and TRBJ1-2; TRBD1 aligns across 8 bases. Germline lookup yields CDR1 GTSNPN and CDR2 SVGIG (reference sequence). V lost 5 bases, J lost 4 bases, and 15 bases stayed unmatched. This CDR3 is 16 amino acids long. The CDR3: CAWWDELAGGSYGYTF. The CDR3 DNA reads TGTGCCTGGTGGGACGAGCTAGCAGGGGGCTCCTATGGCTACACCTTC.

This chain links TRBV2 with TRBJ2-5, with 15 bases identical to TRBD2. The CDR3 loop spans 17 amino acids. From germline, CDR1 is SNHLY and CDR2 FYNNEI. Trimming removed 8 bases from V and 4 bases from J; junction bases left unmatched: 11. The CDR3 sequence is CASQGGLAGGRGETQYF. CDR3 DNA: TGTGCCAGCCAAGGAGGACTAGCGGGAGGGAGAGGAGAGACCCAGTACTTC.

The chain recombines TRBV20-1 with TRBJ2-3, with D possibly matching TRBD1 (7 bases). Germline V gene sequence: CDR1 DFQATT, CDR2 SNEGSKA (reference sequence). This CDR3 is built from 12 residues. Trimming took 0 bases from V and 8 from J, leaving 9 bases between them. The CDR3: CSARDQGGTQYF. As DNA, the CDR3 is TGCAGTGCTAGAGATCAGGGGGGTACGCAGTATTTT.

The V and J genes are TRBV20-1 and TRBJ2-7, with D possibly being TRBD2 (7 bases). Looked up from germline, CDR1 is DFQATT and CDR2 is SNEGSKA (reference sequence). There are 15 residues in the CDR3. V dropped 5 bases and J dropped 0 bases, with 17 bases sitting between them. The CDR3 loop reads CSAGGGDKSSYEQYF. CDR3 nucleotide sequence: TGCAGTGCTGGGGGAGGGGACAAGAGCTCCTACGAGCAGTACTTC.

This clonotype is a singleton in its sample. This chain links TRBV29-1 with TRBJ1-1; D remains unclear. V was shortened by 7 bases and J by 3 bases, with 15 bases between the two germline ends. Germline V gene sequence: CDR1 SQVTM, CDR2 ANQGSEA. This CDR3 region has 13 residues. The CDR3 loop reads CSARVFSDTEAFF. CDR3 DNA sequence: TGCAGCGCAAGGGTTTTTTCGGACACTGAAGCTTTCTTT.

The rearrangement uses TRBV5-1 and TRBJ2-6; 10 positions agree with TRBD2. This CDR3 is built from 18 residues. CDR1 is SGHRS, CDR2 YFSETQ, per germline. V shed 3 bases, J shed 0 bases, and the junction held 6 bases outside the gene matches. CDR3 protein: CASSYETSGYSGANVLTF. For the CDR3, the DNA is TGCGCCAGCAGCTACGAGACTAGCGGGTACTCTGGGGCCAACGTCCTGACTTTC.

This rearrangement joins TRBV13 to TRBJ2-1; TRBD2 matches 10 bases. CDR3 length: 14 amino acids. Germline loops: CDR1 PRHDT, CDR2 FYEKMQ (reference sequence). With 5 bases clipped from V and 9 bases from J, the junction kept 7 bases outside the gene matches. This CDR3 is CASSTRTSGGEQFF. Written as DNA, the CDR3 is TGTGCCAGCAGCACCCGGACTAGCGGTGGTGAGCAGTTCTTC.

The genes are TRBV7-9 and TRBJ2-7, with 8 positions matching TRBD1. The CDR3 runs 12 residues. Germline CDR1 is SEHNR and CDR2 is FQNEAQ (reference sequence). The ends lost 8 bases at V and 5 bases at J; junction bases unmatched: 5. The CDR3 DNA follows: TGTGCCAGCGGACCACAGGGGGACGAGCAGTACTTC. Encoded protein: CASGPQGDEQYF.